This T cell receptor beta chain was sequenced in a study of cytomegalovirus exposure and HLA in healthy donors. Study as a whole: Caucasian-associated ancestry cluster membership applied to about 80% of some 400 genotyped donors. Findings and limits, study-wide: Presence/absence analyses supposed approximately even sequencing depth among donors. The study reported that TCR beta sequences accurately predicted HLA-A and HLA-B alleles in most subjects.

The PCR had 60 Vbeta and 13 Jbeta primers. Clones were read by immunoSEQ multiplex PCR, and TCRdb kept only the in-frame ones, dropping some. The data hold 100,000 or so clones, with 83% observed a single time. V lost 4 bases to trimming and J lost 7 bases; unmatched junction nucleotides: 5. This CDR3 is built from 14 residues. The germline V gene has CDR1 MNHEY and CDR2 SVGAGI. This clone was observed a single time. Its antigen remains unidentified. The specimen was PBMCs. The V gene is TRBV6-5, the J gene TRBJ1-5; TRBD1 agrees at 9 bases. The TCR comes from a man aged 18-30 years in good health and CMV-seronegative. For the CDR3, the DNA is TGTGCCAGCAGTTTCTCGACAGGGGGGCAGCCCCAGCATTTT. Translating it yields CASSFSTGGQPQHF.